The T cell receptor (beta chain) described here comes from a study of cytomegalovirus exposure and HLA in healthy donors. Notes on the study in general: Across HLA loci, a later analysis found differing TCR association rates, with DRB1 most and HLA-C fewest. Sequencing likely produced, as an artifact, a cluster of highly shared sequence variants. Later on, analysis showed that most CMV-associated TCR beta chains appeared to be HLA-restricted.

A multiplex PCR was run with 60 Vbeta primers and 13 Jbeta primers. Clones were read by immunoSEQ multiplex PCR, and TCRdb kept only the in-frame ones, dropping some. The repertoire consists of roughly 190,000 clones, with about four fifths occurring once and the leading ten covering around an eighth. In the case of this clone: Its antigen remains unidentified.

The CDR3 contains 15 residues. The V and J ends lost 6 bases and 6 bases, in that order; junction bases with no gene match: 11. Germline CDR1 MDHEN, CDR2 SYDVKM. The source material was PBMCs. The genes are TRBV28 and TRBJ2-1, with 7 bases matching TRBD2. This receptor was taken from a woman between 25 and 40 years old in good health and CMV-seropositive. CDR3 nucleotides: TGTGCCAGCAGCAAACGTTGGCGGGAGCTCAATGAGCAGTTCTTC. Translating it yields CASSKRWRELNEQFF. Full variable domain (remainder filled in from reference TRBV28 and TRBJ2-1): DVKVTQSSRYLVKRTGEKVFLECVQDMDHENMFWYRQDPGLGLRLIYFSYDVKMKEKGDIPEGYSVSREKKERFSLILESASTNQTSMYLCASSKRWRELNEQFFGPGTRLTVL.